The clone carrying this TCR beta chain was picked up one time. A much bigger clone sits one base away, suggesting this may be a read error. The data are from a study of kidney transplant recipient with SARS-CoV-2 infection. Using its own MiXCR run on the reads, TCRdb lists one record per CDR3 protein. In the table there are about 250,000 distinct CDR3 sequences, around 30% of which are singletons. Germline V gene lookup returns CDR1 DFQATT and CDR2 SNEGSKA (reference sequence). Trimming left V 2 bases short and J 2 bases short, with 13 bases between. CDR3 length: 15 residues. This specimen consisted of a blood sample, obtained at baseline and on day 111 from a kidney transplant recipient. The rearrangement joins TRBV20-1 to TRBJ1-5; D perhaps matches TRBD1 (6 bases). The clonotype was recovered from a male patient aged 25-45 years who had COVID-19 and was a kidney transplant recipient. The graft donor may have contributed some T cells. The CDR3 sequence: CSARKAGVGNQPQHF. The CDR3 bases are TGCAGTGCTAGAAAAGCAGGGGTAGGCAATCAGCCCCAGCATTTT.